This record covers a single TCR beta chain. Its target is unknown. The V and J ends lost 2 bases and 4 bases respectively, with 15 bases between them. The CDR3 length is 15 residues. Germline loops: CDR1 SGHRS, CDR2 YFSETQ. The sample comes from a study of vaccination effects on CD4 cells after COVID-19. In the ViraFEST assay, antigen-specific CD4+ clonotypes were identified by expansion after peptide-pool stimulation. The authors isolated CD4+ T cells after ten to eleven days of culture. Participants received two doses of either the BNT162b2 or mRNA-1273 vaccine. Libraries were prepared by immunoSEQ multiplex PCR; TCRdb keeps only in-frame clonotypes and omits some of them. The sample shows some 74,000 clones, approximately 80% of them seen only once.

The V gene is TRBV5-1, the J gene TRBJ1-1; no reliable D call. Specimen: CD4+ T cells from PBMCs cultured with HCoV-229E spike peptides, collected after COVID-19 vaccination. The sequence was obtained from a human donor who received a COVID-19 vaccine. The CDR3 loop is CASSFLGRTGTEAFF. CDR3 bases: TGCGCCAGCAGCTTCTTAGGACGTACCGGCACTGAAGCTTTCTTT.